The sequence of this TCR beta chain was determined in a study of blood T cell repertoires in COVID-19. Sequencing used immunoSEQ multiplex PCR; TCRdb keeps in-frame clones, though not all of them. The sample contains some 200,000 clones, roughly nine tenths of which appear only once. V lost 1 base and J 2 bases, leaving 13 bases between the germline ends. The CDR3 loop spans 16 amino acids. CDR1 is KGHSH and CDR2 is LQKENI in the germline V gene. The sequence was collected from a woman aged 18 to 35 who had recovered from COVID-19. Source material: peripheral blood. V is TRBV18 and J is TRBJ2-3; D perhaps matches TRBD1 (5 bases). CDR3 DNA: TGTGCCAGCTCACCACGGGTCAGGGTAAACACAGATACGCAGTATTTT. Translating gives CASSPRVRVNTDTQYF.